This is a list of T cell receptor beta chains from one sample in a study of blood T cells in healthy people across ages. TCRdb re-analysed the 5' RACE reads in MiXCR, keeping a single row per CDR3 protein. The repertoire holds about 1,500,000 distinct CDR3 sequences, with roughly 28% as singletons. Sequenced material: blood. The receptors shown here come from a woman between 25 and 40 years old in good health. Each CDR3 is given with its conserved first and last residue. The order of the fields is clone size, D gene, V gene, J gene, CDR3 DNA, CDR3 protein. The D gene is left open where the match is weak. Only part of the rows carry a size: once, few, many, or a class if the clone is expanded.

>few|.|TRBV2|TRBJ2-3
TGTGCCAGCAGTGATTCGTCAGATACGCAGTATTTT
CASSDSSDTQYF
>.|TRBD2|TRBV12-3/TRBV12-4|TRBJ2-1
TGTGCCAGCAGTTTTGTAGCGGGGAATGAGCAGTTCTTC
CASSFVAGNEQFF
>.|.|TRBV21-1|TRBJ1-1
TGTGCCAGCAAGGCAGGGCGGGAAGCTGAAGCTTTCTTT
CASKAGREAEAFF
>.|TRBD2|TRBV29-1|TRBJ2-1
TGCAGCGTTGCCTTACGACTAGCGGGAAGTAATGGGCAGTTCTTC
CSVALRLAGSNGQFF
>.|TRBD1|TRBV7-2|TRBJ2-7
TGTGCCAGCAGTATAAGGACAGGGGAAAGGGAGCAGTACTTC
CASSIRTGEREQYF
>many|.|TRBV9|TRBJ2-7
TGTGCCAGCAGCGGTGAGGGCAGGGCAGCCTACGAGCAGTACTTC
CASSGEGRAAYEQYF
>.|.|TRBV5-1|TRBJ1-2
TGCGCCAGCAGCTCCGGTTTCGGAGGGGAGGATAGCTACACCTTC
CASSSGFGGEDSYTF
>once|TRBD1|TRBV12-3/TRBV12-4|TRBJ1-1
TGTGCCAGCAGTCCTTTGGACAGGGGGCGGACTGAAGCTTTCTTT
CASSPLDRGRTEAFF
>.|.|TRBV3-1|TRBJ2-1
TGTGCCAGCAGCAAATGGGGAGGCCAAGAGACCCAGTTCTTC
CASSKWGGQETQFF
>.|.|TRBV20-1|TRBJ1-6
TGCAGTGCTAAGGCGGCAGATAATTCACCCCTCCACTTT
CSAKAADNSPLHF
>.|TRBD2|TRBV20-1|TRBJ2-5
TGCAGTGCTAGAGGACCCGGGAGGGAGACCCAGTACTTC
CSARGPGRETQYF
>many|.|TRBV7-9|TRBJ2-7
TGTGCCAGCAGCTTCGGGGACTACGAGCAGTACTTC
CASSFGDYEQYF
>.|.|TRBV29-1|TRBJ2-3
TGCAGCGTTGTTTTCGGTAGCACAGATACGCAGTATTTT
CSVVFGSTDTQYF
>few|.|TRBV6-2/TRBV6-3|TRBJ2-5
TGTGCCAGCAGTTCGCCCGGGAGATCGGTGACCCAGTACTTC
CASSSPGRSVTQYF
>few|.|TRBV28|TRBJ2-5
TGTGCCAGCAGTTTAGACCTGAAGCAAGAGACCCAGTACTTC
CASSLDLKQETQYF
>.|TRBD1|TRBV4-1|TRBJ2-7
TGCGCCAGCAGCCTCCAGGACAGGGAGTACGAGCAGTACTTC
CASSLQDREYEQYF
>few|TRBD1|TRBV10-2|TRBJ1-1
TGCGCCAGCACTGGACAGGGGACCACTGAAGCTTTCTTT
CASTGQGTTEAFF
>.|.|TRBV4-3|TRBJ2-3
TGCGCCAGCAGCCAAGAGGGGAGGACATTAGTGGATACGCAGTATTTT
CASSQEGRTLVDTQYF
>.|.|TRBV5-1|TRBJ2-1
TGCGCCAGCAGCTTGGTACAGCGCAATGAGCAGTTCTTC
CASSLVQRNEQFF
>.|.|TRBV2|TRBJ2-7
TGTGCCAGCAGTCCCTTCTTGAACGGCGAGCAGTACTTC
CASSPFLNGEQYF
>few|TRBD2|TRBV7-2|TRBJ2-2
TGTGCCAGCAGCTTAGGGGGTACTAGCGCGGCCGGGGAGCTGTTTTTT
CASSLGGTSAAGELFF
>many|.|TRBV2|TRBJ1-6
TGTGCCAGCAGTGAAGCGCGTAGTTCACCCCTCCACTTT
CASSEARSSPLHF
>many|.|TRBV2|TRBJ2-7
TGTGCCAGTGGGTTCAGTAGGTCCTACGAGCAGTACTTC
CASGFSRSYEQYF
>few|TRBD1|TRBV20-1|TRBJ2-7
TGCAGTGGTAGACAGGGGGCAGGTTACGAGCAGTACTTC
CSGRQGAGYEQYF
>many|TRBD2|TRBV4-1|TRBJ2-7
TGCGCCAGCAGCCAAACGATGGGACTAGCAGCCTACGAGCAGTACTTC
CASSQTMGLAAYEQYF
>.|TRBD1|TRBV7-9|TRBJ2-5
TGTGCCAGCAGCTTAGAGGACAGGGTCTGGGAGACCCAGTACTTC
CASSLEDRVWETQYF
>many|.|TRBV6-6|TRBJ2-7
TGTGCCAGCAGGGGGGACTTCTACGAGCAGTACTTC
CASRGDFYEQYF
>.|.|TRBV9|TRBJ2-6
TGTGCCAGCAGCGATGTGAGCAGTAGCTCTGGGGCCAACGTCCTGACTTTC
CASSDVSSSSGANVLTF
>few|TRBD1|TRBV6-6|TRBJ1-1
TGTGCCATTTCGGGACAGTTGAACACTGAAGCTTTCTTT
CAISGQLNTEAFF
>once|.|TRBV29-1|TRBJ2-7
TGCAGCGTTGAAGATCCTGGCCGCTACGAGCAGTACTTC
CSVEDPGRYEQYF
>.|.|TRBV20-1|TRBJ2-3
TGCAGTGTCAATCGGCGGGATACGCAGTATTTT
CSVNRRDTQYF
>.|.|TRBV5-1|TRBJ1-1
TGCGCCAGCCGCTCAACGGGGCAGGTAGGGACTGAAGCTTTCTTT
CASRSTGQVGTEAFF
>many|TRBD2|TRBV20-1|TRBJ2-5
TGCAGTGCCCCCCGGACTAGCGAGGAGACCCAGTACTTC
CSAPRTSEETQYF
>.|.|TRBV4-3|TRBJ2-1
TGCGCCAGCAGCCAAGATTCAAGGCAGGGCTGGAATGAGCAGTTCTTC
CASSQDSRQGWNEQFF
>few|.|TRBV7-2|TRBJ2-7
TGTGCCAGCAGCCTATCGGGGAGTCCTGCCGAGCAGTACTTC
CASSLSGSPAEQYF
>few|TRBD2|TRBV20-1|TRBJ2-3
TGCAGTGCTAGAGACCCTAGCGGGGGGGCACAACGCCGTACAGATACGCAGTATTTT
CSARDPSGGAQRRTDTQYF
>many|.|TRBV21-1|TRBJ2-1
TGTGCCAGCAGCAATCTCGCCGGGGTGGCCTACAATGAGCAGTTCTTC
CASSNLAGVAYNEQFF
>.|.|TRBV11-3|TRBJ2-1
TGTGCCAGCAGCATGGGCCGGTACACTGAGCAGTTCTTC
CASSMGRYTEQFF
>many|TRBD2|TRBV20-1|TRBJ2-1
TGCAGTGCTAGGGGCTCTAGCGGGGGGGTCTACAATGAGCAGTTCTTC
CSARGSSGGVYNEQFF